The 3 T cell receptor beta chains below all came from one sample that was sequenced in a study of T-cell reconstitution after alpha-beta-depleted transplantation in children. As it was prepared, the TCRbeta library received unique molecular identifiers. TCRdb fed the PCR reads into MiXCR, producing one record per CDR3 protein. The data hold roughly 670,000 distinct CDR3 sequences, with about an eighth observed a single time. Sequenced material: PBMCs, taken before TCRalphabeta/CD19-depleted stem cell transplant. The receptors derive from a girl aged 2-10 years with congenital amegakaryocytic thrombocytopenia, due to receive a stem cell transplant.

On this clonotype: A read error is possible here, since a much larger clone lies one base away. The chain links TRBV20-1 to TRBJ1-6; 8 bases align to TRBD1. Germline V CDR1 and CDR2: DFQATT, SNEGSKA (reference sequence). The CDR3 extends over 12 amino acids. The chain's CDR3 is CSARGRNSPLPF. CDR3 nucleotides: TGCAGTGCCAGGGGGCGGAATTCACCCCTCCCCTTT.

This clonotype was observed many times. V and J are TRBV4-1 and TRBJ2-7; 8 bases fit TRBD1. The CDR3 loop spans 16 amino acids. V dropped 5 bases and J dropped 0; count of bases not matched to a gene: 9. Germline CDR1 and CDR2: MGHRA and YSYEKL. The CDR3 here is CASSTFGDRRSYEQYF. The CDR3, as DNA: TGCGCCAGCAGCACTTTTGGGGACAGGCGCTCCTACGAGCAGTACTTC.

There are many counts of this clonotype. Here the CDR3 reads CASSQIEREKLFF. CDR3 sequence (DNA): TGTGCCAGCAGCCAAATCGAACGGGAAAAACTGTTTTTT. The chain combines TRBV7-6 with TRBJ1-4; D unresolved. This CDR3 has 13 residues. V lost 5 bases and J 8 bases, leaving 12 bases between the germline ends. From germline, CDR1 is SGHVS and CDR2 FNYEAQ.